These 8 T cell receptor beta chains originate from one sample sequenced in a study of blood T cell repertoires in COVID-19. Sequencing was performed with immunoSEQ multiplex PCR; in TCRdb, only in-frame clones are kept and a portion is missing. In the table there are about 250,000 clones, about 80% of which are singletons. Sample: peripheral blood. These receptors came from a man aged 45-65 years with active or convalescent COVID-19.

V gene TRBV7-9 combines with J gene TRBJ1-1, with D hard to call. CDR3 size: 16 residues. Trimming left V 5 bases short and J 2 bases short, with 18 bases between. The germline gives CDR1 SEHNR, CDR2 FQNEAQ (reference sequence). For the CDR3, the DNA is TGTGCCAGCAGCCCACGAACGGCGGGGTTTAACACTGAAGCTTTCTTT. Its protein product is CASSPRTAGFNTEAFF.

The J gene is TRBJ2-3, the V gene TRBV7-2; unclear D gene. V dropped 1 base and J dropped 1 base, with 3 bases sitting between them. The CDR3 totals 13 residues. Germline V lookup: CDR1 SGHTA, CDR2 FQGNSA. The CDR3 nucleotides read TGTGCCAGCAGCTTAGTAGGCACAGATACGCAGTATTTT. It is translated as CASSLVGTDTQYF.

The V and J genes are TRBV29-1 and TRBJ2-1; D is perhaps TRBD1 (5 bases). The length of the CDR3 is 14 residues. Trimming removed 3 bases from V and 3 bases from J, with 12 bases in between. The germline gives CDR1 SQVTM, CDR2 ANQGSEA. The CDR3 nucleotides are TGCAGCGTTGACGTCAGGGTACGCTACAATGAGCAGTTCTTC. Its protein product is CSVDVRVRYNEQFF.

This sequence joins TRBV30 and TRBJ1-6; D ambiguous. V lost 5 bases to trimming and J lost 5 bases, with 22 bases between them. In germline, CDR1 is GTSNPN, CDR2 SVGIG (reference sequence). The CDR3 has 17 residues. Written as DNA, the CDR3 is TGTGCCTGGGCCGTGGGGTCCCTCAGCGGAAATAATTCACCCCTCCACTTT. Translated: CAWAVGSLSGNNSPLHF.

This clone was observed a few times. The rearrangement links TRBV24-1 to TRBJ1-4; 7 bases match TRBD1. After removal of 10 bases from V and 5 bases from J, the junction contained 6 bases not matched to a gene. Germline V CDR1 and CDR2: KGHDR, SFDVKD. The CDR3 loop spans 13 amino acids. The CDR3 sequence is CATGRQGNEKLFF. In nucleotides, the CDR3 is TGTGCCACAGGGCGACAGGGCAATGAAAAACTGTTTTTT.

CDR3 loop: CSVEGGTNEKLFF. In DNA form, the CDR3 reads TGCAGCGTTGAGGGAGGGACTAATGAAAAACTGTTTTTT. The genes are TRBV29-1 and TRBJ1-4; D remains unclear. Germline CDR1 and CDR2: SQVTM and ANQGSEA. V was shortened by 3 bases and J by 2 bases, with 7 bases between the two germline ends. This CDR3 region has 13 residues.

The chain combines TRBV19 with TRBJ2-2, with TRBD1 identical over 8 bases. Germline V gene data show CDR1 as LNHDA and CDR2 as SQIVND (reference sequence). CDR3 size: 16 residues. V was pared by 5 bases and J by 6 bases, with 11 bases of the junction left unmatched. This CDR3 is CASSFRQGLGSGELFF. The CDR3 DNA reads TGTGCCAGTAGTTTTCGACAGGGGTTAGGGTCCGGGGAGCTGTTTTTT.

The chain employs TRBV12-3 or TRBV12-4 and TRBJ1-1; D is ambiguous. CDR3 length equals 12 residues. V lost 5 bases, J lost 6 bases, and 10 bases lay in between. The CDR3: CASSRGVSEAFF. Written as DNA, the CDR3 is TGTGCCAGCAGTCGCGGGGTGTCTGAAGCTTTCTTT.